These 5 T cell receptor beta chains share one sample of origin, sequenced in a study of response to subunit inactivated influenza vaccine. One entry per CDR3 protein, called by TCRdb with MiXCR from the RT-PCR reads. This table holds about 530,000 distinct CDR3 sequences, about an eighth found once. The sample here was PBMCs from blood, taken on the day of vaccination. Receptors originate from a man aged 50-60 years who received an inactivated influenza vaccine.

This sequence joins TRBV18 and TRBJ2-7; 9 nucleotides align to TRBD1. V shed 5 bases and J 0 bases; nucleotides not matched to a gene: 14. There are 18 residues in the CDR3. Germline loops: CDR1 KGHSH, CDR2 LQKENI. The CDR3 region has the DNA TGTGCCAGCTCAGTGGGACAGGGCAGCGGTGGGAGCTCCTACGAGCAGTACTTC. It translates to CASSVGQGSGGSSYEQYF.

A few counts support this clonotype. The chain is built from TRBV6-2 or TRBV6-3 and TRBJ2-7; D is unclear. Germline V CDR1 and CDR2: MNHEY, SVGEGT. There are 12 residues in the CDR3. The V end was cut by 0 bases, the J end by 7 bases, with 7 bases between. The CDR3 sequence: CASSYSSREQYF. Here the CDR3 DNA reads TGTGCCAGCAGTTACTCCAGTCGGGAGCAGTACTTC.

This clonotype has just a few counts. The chain links TRBV11-2 to TRBJ2-7, with D perhaps matching TRBD2 (5 bases). Between the trimmed V and J ends, which lost 1 base and 1 base, there was a span of 11 bases. The CDR3 has 15 residues. Germline loops: CDR1 SGHAT, CDR2 FQNNGV. In DNA form, the CDR3 reads TGTGCCAGCAGCTTAGCCAGACTACCTTCCTACGAGCAGTACTTC. It translates to CASSLARLPSYEQYF.

The chain recombines TRBV6-2 or TRBV6-3 with TRBJ1-6, with TRBD1 identical over 7 bases. The CDR3 spans 15 residues. The V and J ends lost 6 bases and 7 bases, in that order; junction bases with no gene match: 9. The V gene's germline CDR1 is MNHEY and CDR2 SVGEGT. CDR3: CASRPQGQPNSPLHF. CDR3 coding DNA: TGTGCCAGCAGGCCACAGGGACAGCCGAATTCACCCCTCCACTTT.

In its sample, this clonotype was seen a few times. The CDR3 coding sequence is TGTGCCAGCAGCTTACGGGGGGTGGCCTACAATGAGCAGTTCTTC. Its protein product is CASSLRGVAYNEQFF. This chain joins TRBV7-2 and TRBJ2-1; 7 positions agree with TRBD2. With V trimmed by 2 bases and J by 2 bases, 3 bases remained unmatched. Germline V gene sequence: CDR1 SGHTA, CDR2 FQGNSA. The CDR3 has 15 amino acids.